This entry lists 22 T cell receptor beta chains sequenced from one sample in a study of cytomegalovirus exposure and HLA in healthy donors. This PCR relied on a set of 60 Vbeta primers and 13 Jbeta primers. Libraries were prepared by immunoSEQ multiplex PCR; TCRdb keeps only in-frame clonotypes and omits some of them. The sample gives 98,000 or so clones, about 80% of which show up once; under 6.5% is in the top ten. Material for sequencing was PBMCs. These receptors originate from a man aged 60 to 75 in good health and CMV-seropositive.

J is TRBJ2-7 and V is TRBV7-9, with TRBD1 identical over 7 bases. The CDR3 spans 14 residues. The ends lost 5 bases at V and 3 bases at J; junction bases unmatched: 7. Germline assignment: CDR1 SEHNR and CDR2 FQNEAQ (reference sequence). The CDR3, as DNA: TGTGCCAGCAGCCTGATACAGGGGAGCTACGAGCAGTACTTC. This codes for CASSLIQGSYEQYF.

V usage is TRBV18 and J usage is TRBJ1-6, with TRBD1 matching 7 bases. The CDR3 sequence is 17 residues long. Germline-derived CDR1 and CDR2 are KGHSH and LQKENI. V lost 1 base to trimming and J lost 9 bases; unmatched junction nucleotides: 12. The DNA of the CDR3 is TGTGCCAGCTCACCACGTCTGCCGGGACAGCTTGGTTCACCCCTCCACTTT. Its translation is CASSPRLPGQLGSPLHF.

The J gene is TRBJ2-3, the V gene TRBV9, with D unresolved. The CDR3 is 13 residues long. Deletions cut 4 bases from V and 6 bases from J, with 12 bases between. The germline CDR1 and CDR2 sequences are SGDLS and YYNGEE. CDR3 DNA sequence: TGTGCCAGCAGCCCTGTTACATGGGATACGCAGTATTTT. This encodes CASSPVTWDTQYF.

The chain is built from TRBV6-4 and TRBJ2-2; 8 bases are a match to TRBD1. V gave up 6 bases and J gave up 6 bases; unmatched junction bases: 6. Germline V gene lookup returns CDR1 MRHNA and CDR2 SNTAGT. CDR3 length: 14 amino acids. The CDR3 sequence: CASRTMTGAGELFF. CDR3 in DNA: TGTGCCAGCAGAACAATGACAGGGGCCGGGGAGCTGTTTTTT.

The CDR3 here is CASSLRTGANEKLFF. The CDR3 region has the DNA TGTGCCAGCAGCCTAAGGACAGGGGCTAATGAAAAACTGTTTTTT. This chain connects TRBV5-6 to TRBJ1-4, with 9 bases identical to TRBD1. V lost 4 bases, J lost 3 bases, and 4 bases stayed unmatched. Germline V gene lookup returns CDR1 SGHDT and CDR2 YYEEEE. This CDR3 is 15 amino acids long.

In DNA, the CDR3 is TGCGCCAGCAGCTTGGCCAGGGGGACATCTTCTAACTATGGCTACACCTTC. Translation gives CASSLARGTSSNYGYTF. This rearrangement joins TRBV5-1 to TRBJ1-2; 7 positions match TRBD1. V lost 0 bases and J lost 0; bases outside the gene matches: 8. The CDR3 totals 17 residues. CDR1 and CDR2 from the germline V gene are SGHRS and YFSETQ.

J is TRBJ2-1 and V is TRBV5-6; the match to TRBD2 covers 11 bases. Losses at the gene ends were 2 bases for V and 5 bases for J; bases not matched to a gene: 9. The CDR3 has 17 amino acids. The V gene's germline CDR1 is SGHDT and CDR2 YYEEEE. CDR3 bases: TGTGCCAGCAGCTTAGTTAGCGGGGGGGCCGGTCACAATGAGCAGTTCTTC. This translates into CASSLVSGGAGHNEQFF.

This chain uses TRBV5-1 with TRBJ2-2; no clear D. The V end was cut by 2 bases, the J end by 4 bases, with 3 bases between. This CDR3 has 12 amino acids. In germline, CDR1 is SGHRS, CDR2 YFSETQ. As DNA, the CDR3 is TGCGCCAGCAGCTTTAGCACCGGGGAGCTGTTTTTT. Protein sequence: CASSFSTGELFF.

The chain recombines TRBV27 with TRBJ2-7; 8 nucleotides agree with TRBD1. CDR1 is MNHEY and CDR2 is SMNVEV in the germline V gene (reference sequence). The CDR3 covers 14 residues. V lost 5 bases to trimming and J lost 7 bases; unmatched junction nucleotides: 10. This CDR3 is CASSPGGAVGEQYF. The CDR3 DNA is TGTGCCAGCAGTCCAGGGGGCGCAGTAGGTGAGCAGTACTTC.

The chain carries TRBV11-3 and TRBJ1-6; D ambiguous. V dropped 1 base and J dropped 14 bases, with 12 bases sitting between them. The germline V gene encodes CDR1 SGHNT and CDR2 YENEEA. The length of the CDR3 is 13 residues. The CDR3, as DNA: TGTGCCAGCAGCTTAGGTGTTGATGCGGCCCTCCACTTT. It translates to CASSLGVDAALHF.

CDR3 sequence reads: CASSLGQYNSPLHF. Written as DNA, the CDR3 is TGTGCCAGCAGCCTCGGACAGTATAATTCACCCCTCCACTTT. The chain has TRBV28 and TRBJ1-6, with D possibly being TRBD1 (6 bases). Per germline, CDR1 MDHEN and CDR2 SYDVKM. Trimming pared 6 bases from V and 4 bases from J, leaving 10 bases between. This CDR3 has 14 amino acids.

Comments on this clone: At the DNA level, this CDR3 is encoded by other sequences in the same sample as well. The V gene is TRBV5-1, the J gene TRBJ1-4; 8 bases agree with TRBD1. The CDR3 totals 14 residues. Germline CDR1 SGHRS, CDR2 YFSETQ. The junction had 6 bases not matched to a gene; V was cut back by 4 bases and J by 7 bases. In DNA, the CDR3 is TGCGCCAGCAGCCTCGGACAGGGAAGTGAAAAACTGTTTTTT. Translation: CASSLGQGSEKLFF.

J is TRBJ2-2 and V is TRBV4-2, with 13 bases that match TRBD2. CDR3 length equals 18 residues. CDR1 is LGHNA, CDR2 YNFKEQ, per germline. V trimming: 3 bases; J trimming: 0 bases; junction bases outside the gene matches: 4. The CDR3 DNA reads TGTGCCAGCAGCCAGGGACTAGCGGGGCTTACGAACACCGGGGAGCTGTTTTTT. This gives the protein CASSQGLAGLTNTGELFF.

DNA of the CDR3: TGTGCCAGCAGTGGTTCCCGCTCTGGGGCCAACGTCCTGACTTTC. Translating gives CASSGSRSGANVLTF. The chain joins TRBV6-1 to TRBJ2-6, with no clear D. In germline, CDR1 is MNHNS, CDR2 SASEGT. V was clipped by 4 bases and J by 0 bases, with 7 bases between them. The CDR3 loop spans 15 amino acids.

The genes are TRBV20-1 and TRBJ2-5; D unresolved. The J call may be mistaken, given a closer DNA end match to TRBJ2-7. From germline, CDR1 is DFQATT and CDR2 SNEGSKA (reference sequence). The CDR3 has 11 amino acids. DNA for the CDR3: TGCAGTGGGGCCAAGACCTACGAGCAGTACTTC. Its translation: CSGAKTYEQYF.

Many counts were recorded for this clone. This rearrangement joins TRBV28 to TRBJ2-7, with TRBD2 identical over 7 bases. V lost 6 bases to trimming and J lost 12 bases; unmatched junction nucleotides: 20. The CDR3 consists of 15 residues. Germline V gives CDR1 MDHEN, CDR2 SYDVKM. The CDR3 DNA follows: TGTGCCAGCAGGGGGGTAGGCGGGACTACCCTCGGGGGGTACTTC. Protein: CASRGVGGTTLGGYF.

This chain joins TRBV10-3 and TRBJ2-1; 11 bases align to TRBD1. This CDR3 is built from 15 residues. Germline V gene sequence: CDR1 ENHRY, CDR2 SYGVKD. The V segment lost 5 bases and the J segment 6 bases; nucleotides outside the gene matches: 6. The CDR3: CAISTGQGASNEQFF. DNA for the CDR3: TGTGCCATCAGTACAGGACAGGGGGCGAGCAATGAGCAGTTCTTC.

The chain uses TRBV9 and TRBJ2-3; D is perhaps TRBD2 (5 bases). Trimming cost V 4 bases and J 1 base, with 10 bases left between them. CDR1 is SGDLS, CDR2 YYNGEE, per germline. CDR3 length: 14 amino acids. This CDR3 is CASSSAGGTDTQYF. For the CDR3, the DNA is TGTGCCAGCAGCTCCGCCGGGGGCACAGATACGCAGTATTTT. Drawing the rest from reference TRBV9 and TRBJ2-3, the complete variable domain is DSGVTQTPKHLITATGQRVTLRCSPRSGDLSVYWYQQSLDQGLQFLIQYYNGEERAKGNILERFSAQQFPDLHSELNLSSLELGDSALYFCASSSAGGTDTQYFGPGTRLTVL.

The V and J genes are TRBV10-3 and TRBJ1-6, with D tentatively TRBD1 (6 bases). CDR3 length: 16 amino acids. Looked up from germline, CDR1 is ENHRY and CDR2 is SYGVKD. V was trimmed by 3 bases and J by 1 base, leaving 10 bases between them. In DNA, the CDR3 is TGTGCCATCAGTGATGCCAGGGGATCCTATAATTCACCCCTCCACTTT. Encoded protein: CAISDARGSYNSPLHF.

The rearrangement uses TRBV9 and TRBJ2-7; possibly TRBD2 for D (6 bases). Germline lookup yields CDR1 SGDLS and CDR2 YYNGEE. The CDR3 runs to 16 residues. V was trimmed by 4 bases and J by 7 bases, leaving 24 bases between them. The CDR3 reads CASSQKVAGPGDEQYF. The DNA of the CDR3 is TGTGCCAGCAGCCAGAAAGTGGCGGGACCCGGGGATGAGCAGTACTTC. The variable domain in full, completed from reference TRBV9 and TRBJ2-7, reads DSGVTQTPKHLITATGQRVTLRCSPRSGDLSVYWYQQSLDQGLQFLIQYYNGEERAKGNILERFSAQQFPDLHSELNLSSLELGDSALYFCASSQKVAGPGDEQYFGPGTRLTVT.

The rearrangement joins TRBV5-1 to TRBJ2-5, with unresolved D. Trimming took off 4 bases at V and 2 bases at J, with 6 bases between the two ends. This CDR3 spans 12 amino acids. The V gene's germline CDR1 is SGHRS and CDR2 YFSETQ. The CDR3 region is CASSLLQETQYF. CDR3 bases: TGCGCCAGCAGCCTCCTACAAGAGACCCAGTACTTC. Based on the CDR3 plus reference TRBV5-1 and TRBJ2-5, the full variable domain is KAGVTQTPRYLIKTRGQQVTLSCSPISGHRSVSWYQQTPGQGLQFLFEYFSETQRNKGNFPGRFSGRQFSNSRSEMNVSTLELGDSALYLCASSLLQETQYFGPGTRLLVL.

This clone has only a few counts. The chain is built from TRBV10-3 and TRBJ1-5; the D is unclear. The germline gives CDR1 ENHRY, CDR2 SYGVKD. The germline V and J ends were trimmed by 0 bases and 0 bases, with 6 bases remaining between them. The CDR3 extends over 15 amino acids. The CDR3 region is CAISESADSNQPQHF. CDR3 in DNA: TGTGCCATCAGTGAGTCGGCAGATAGCAATCAGCCCCAGCATTTT.